Sequencing of this TCR beta chain was carried out in a study of cytomegalovirus exposure and HLA in healthy donors. As regards this clone: Its matching antigen is unknown.

Study-level results: Versus the approximately 700-donor mean, an Asian-associated ancestry cluster reportedly showed fewer N-insertions in a later analysis. According to an earlier analysis, most TCR beta V segments yielded productive rearrangements about 87% or about 30% of the time.

Germline values: CDR1 LNHDA, CDR2 SQIVND (reference sequence). Trimming took off 3 bases at V and 0 bases at J, with 8 bases between the two ends. There are 14 residues in the CDR3. Each donor's status was that of a healthy bone marrow donor. In the PCR, 60 Vbeta and 13 Jbeta primers were used. TCRdb's table, derived via immunoSEQ multiplex PCR, lists solely in-frame clones and lacks some. There are around 93,000 clones in the sample; approximately 64% occur only once, and approximately 6.3% lies in the top ten. What was sequenced was PBMCs. This receptor was obtained from a boy aged 10-17 years in good health and CMV-seropositive. The rearrangement uses TRBV19 and TRBJ1-2; tentatively, D is TRBD1 (5 bases). The CDR3 region is CASSIGHPNYGYTF. CDR3 DNA sequence: TGTGCCAGTAGTATTGGACACCCTAACTATGGCTACACCTTC. The complete variable domain, with remaining parts taken from reference TRBV19 and TRBJ1-2, reads DGGITQSPKYLFRKEGQNVTLSCEQNLNHDAMYWYRQDPGQGLRLIYYSQIVNDFQKGDIAEGYSVSREKKESFPLTVTSAQKNPTAFYLCASSIGHPNYGYTFGSGTRLTVV.